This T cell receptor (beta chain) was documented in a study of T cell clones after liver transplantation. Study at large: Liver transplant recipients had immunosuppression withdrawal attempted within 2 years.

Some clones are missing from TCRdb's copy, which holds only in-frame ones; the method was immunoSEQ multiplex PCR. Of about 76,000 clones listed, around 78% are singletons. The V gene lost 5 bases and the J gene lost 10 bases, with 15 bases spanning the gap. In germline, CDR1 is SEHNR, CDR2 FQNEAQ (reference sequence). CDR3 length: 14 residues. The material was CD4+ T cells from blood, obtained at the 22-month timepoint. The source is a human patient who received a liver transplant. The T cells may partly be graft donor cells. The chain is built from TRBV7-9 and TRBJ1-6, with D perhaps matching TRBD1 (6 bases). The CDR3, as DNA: TGTGCCAGCAGCCAGGGGCAGGGAGAATCACCCCTCCACTTT. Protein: CASSQGQGESPLHF.